Listed here are 10 T cell receptor beta chains from one sample, sequenced in a study of blood T cells in healthy people across ages. Sample-barcoded 5' priming and a J-beta primer mix drove a second PCR of about 6 to 12 cycles. One entry per CDR3 protein, called by TCRdb with MiXCR from the 5' RACE reads. Of about 640,000 distinct CDR3 sequences in the sample, 58% are singletons; the top ten hold 30% to 45%. Sequenced: blood. The receptor set was obtained from a man in his sixties in good health.

The V and J genes are TRBV7-2 and TRBJ2-3; 15 bases fit TRBD2. Germline CDR1 SGHTA, CDR2 FQGNSA. Unmatched junction bases numbered 6, after V lost 5 bases and J lost 6 bases. The CDR3 consists of 16 residues. DNA for the CDR3: TGTGCCAGCAGCCACGCCGGGACTAGCGGGGGGGATACGCAGTATTTT. This sequence encodes CASSHAGTSGGDTQYF.

This chain links TRBV7-9 with TRBJ1-4; D gene uncertain. The V gene's germline CDR1 is SEHNR and CDR2 FQNEAQ (reference sequence). Trimming cost V 2 bases and J 0 bases, with 7 bases left between them. CDR3 length: 15 residues. DNA of the CDR3: TGTGCCAGCAGCTTAATAATGACAACTAATGAAAAACTGTTTTTT. Its translation is CASSLIMTTNEKLFF.

The gene calls are TRBV20-1 and TRBJ2-1; TRBD2 agrees at 8 bases. This CDR3 spans 14 amino acids. V lost 3 bases to trimming and J lost 4 bases; unmatched junction nucleotides: 5. CDR1 and CDR2 from the germline V gene are DFQATT and SNEGSKA (reference sequence). The DNA for the CDR3 is TGCAGTGCTAGGAGGCGGGGGGTGTACAATGAGCAGTTCTTC. Translation: CSARRRGVYNEQFF.

The chain combines TRBV18 with TRBJ1-2; D may be TRBD1 (6 bases). The germline CDR1 and CDR2 sequences are KGHSH and LQKENI. V was trimmed by 0 bases and J by 6 bases, leaving 11 bases between them. This CDR3 has 14 residues. In DNA form, the CDR3 reads TGTGCCAGCTCACCACCGACGCCAGGGGATGGCTACACCTTC. It codes for CASSPPTPGDGYTF.

The J gene is TRBJ2-7, the V gene TRBV28; perhaps D is TRBD1 or TRBD2 (5 bases each). Germline V gene sequence: CDR1 MDHEN, CDR2 SYDVKM. The CDR3 extends over 13 amino acids. The V end was cut by 4 bases, the J end by 3 bases, with 10 bases between. For the CDR3, the DNA is TGTGCCAGCAGTTCCGGGGCGATCTACGAGCAGTACTTC. Amino acids: CASSSGAIYEQYF.

This clonotype was detected a few times. The chain employs TRBV5-1 and TRBJ2-3; TRBD2 is a possible D gene (6 bases). V was clipped by 2 bases and J by 3 bases, with 16 bases between them. The CDR3 is 16 amino acids. The germline V gene has CDR1 SGHRS and CDR2 YFSETQ. The CDR3 protein is CASSLVGDSTTDTQYF. Here the CDR3 DNA reads TGCGCCAGCAGCTTAGTTGGGGACTCGACAACAGATACGCAGTATTTT. The full variable domain, rest sourced from reference TRBV5-1 and TRBJ2-3, is KAGVTQTPRYLIKTRGQQVTLSCSPISGHRSVSWYQQTPGQGLQFLFEYFSETQRNKGNFPGRFSGRQFSNSRSEMNVSTLELGDSALYLCASSLVGDSTTDTQYFGPGTRLTVL.

This clonotype was counted only a few times. The chain employs TRBV20-1 and TRBJ2-7, with 9 bases that match TRBD2. V lost 3 bases to trimming and J lost 5 bases; unmatched junction nucleotides: 11. Germline CDR1 and CDR2: DFQATT and SNEGSKA (reference sequence). The CDR3 consists of 15 residues. CDR3 sequence (DNA): TGCAGTGCTAGTAGGGCTAGCGGGGATGTGGACGAGCAGTACTTC. Amino acids: CSASRASGDVDEQYF.

V is TRBV10-3 and J is TRBJ1-1, with a weak D call TRBD1 (5 bases). The CDR3 spans 14 residues. CDR1 is ENHRY and CDR2 is SYGVKD in the germline V gene. Trimming shortened V by 3 bases and J by 5 bases, and 13 bases separated the two germline ends. This CDR3 reads CAISDPGLWTEAFF. The CDR3 bases are TGTGCCATCAGTGATCCGGGGCTTTGGACTGAAGCTTTCTTT.

The rearrangement joins TRBV9 to TRBJ2-5; TRBD2 is a possible D gene (6 bases). V dropped 4 bases and J dropped 2 bases, with 18 bases sitting between them. The CDR3 has 16 amino acids. Germline V gene data show CDR1 as SGDLS and CDR2 as YYNGEE. CDR3 in DNA: TGTGCCAGCAGCCCGTCTATTGGAAGCGGGCAAGAGACCCAGTACTTC. Residues: CASSPSIGSGQETQYF. Full variable domain (outside the CDR3, taken from reference TRBV9 and TRBJ2-5): DSGVTQTPKHLITATGQRVTLRCSPRSGDLSVYWYQQSLDQGLQFLIQYYNGEERAKGNILERFSAQQFPDLHSELNLSSLELGDSALYFCASSPSIGSGQETQYFGPGTRLLVL.

The gene calls are TRBV20-1 and TRBJ1-2; D remains unclear. The CDR3 is made up of 13 amino acids. Germline CDR1 is DFQATT and CDR2 is SNEGSKA (reference sequence). The germline V and J ends were trimmed by 0 bases and 4 bases, with 9 bases remaining between them. CDR3: CSARDGPGYGYTF. The CDR3 region has the DNA TGCAGTGCTAGAGATGGACCAGGCTATGGCTACACCTTC.